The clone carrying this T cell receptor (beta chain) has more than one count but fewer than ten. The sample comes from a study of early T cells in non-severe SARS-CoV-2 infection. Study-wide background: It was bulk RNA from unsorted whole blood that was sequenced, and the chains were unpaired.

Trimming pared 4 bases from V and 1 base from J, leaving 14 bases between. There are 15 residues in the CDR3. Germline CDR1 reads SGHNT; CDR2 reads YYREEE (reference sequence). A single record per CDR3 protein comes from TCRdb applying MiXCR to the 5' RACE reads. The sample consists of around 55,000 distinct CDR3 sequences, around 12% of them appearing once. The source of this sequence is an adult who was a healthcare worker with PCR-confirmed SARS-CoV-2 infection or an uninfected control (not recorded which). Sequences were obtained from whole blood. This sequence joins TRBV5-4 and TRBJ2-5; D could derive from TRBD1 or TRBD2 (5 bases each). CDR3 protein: CASSLDQGPQETQYF. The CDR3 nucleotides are TGTGCCAGCAGCCTGGACCAGGGACCCCAAGAGACCCAGTACTTC.